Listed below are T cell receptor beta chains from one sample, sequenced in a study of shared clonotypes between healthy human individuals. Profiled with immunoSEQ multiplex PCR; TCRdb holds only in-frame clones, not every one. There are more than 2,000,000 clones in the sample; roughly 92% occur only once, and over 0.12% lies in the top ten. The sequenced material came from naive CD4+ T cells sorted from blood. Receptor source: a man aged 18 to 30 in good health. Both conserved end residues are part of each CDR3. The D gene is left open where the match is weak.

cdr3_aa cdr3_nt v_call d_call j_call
CASSVGLAVYNEQFF TGTGCCAGCAGCGTAGGACTAGCGGTATACAATGAGCAGTTCTTC TRBV9 TRBD2 TRBJ2-1
CASSSPGVNYGYTF TGTGCCAGCAGTTCCCCCGGGGTTAACTATGGCTACACCTTC TRBV28 NA TRBJ1-2
CASRSRRASTDTQYF TGTGCCAGCAGGTCCCGGCGGGCCAGCACAGATACGCAGTATTTT TRBV2 NA TRBJ2-3
CASSFRGQETQYF TGCGCCAGCAGCTTTCGGGGCCAAGAGACCCAGTACTTC TRBV5-1 NA TRBJ2-5
CASSPRGQPQHF TGTGCCAGCAGTCCCAGGGGACAGCCCCAGCATTTT TRBV28 NA TRBJ1-5
CASSFLGGPGTDTQYF TGTGCCAGCAGTTTCCTGGGGGGGCCGGGCACAGATACGCAGTATTTT TRBV27 NA TRBJ2-3
CASSLTGKPPYGYTF TGTGCCAGCAGTTTAACAGGGAAGCCTCCTTATGGCTACACCTTC TRBV27 NA TRBJ1-2
CASSPKGAKNIQYF TGTGCCAGCAGCCCTAAAGGGGCCAAAAACATTCAGTACTTC TRBV5-4 NA TRBJ2-4
CAWSVGHRNPTDTQYF TGTGCCTGGAGTGTGGGACATCGGAACCCCACAGATACGCAGTATTTT TRBV30 NA TRBJ2-3
CASSRDREGFSEAFF TGTGCCAGCTCACGGGACAGGGAAGGATTCTCTGAAGCTTTCTTT TRBV18 TRBD1 TRBJ1-1
CASSVGLAGSGELFF TGTGCCAGCAGTGTCGGTCTAGCGGGGTCCGGGGAGCTGTTTTTT TRBV2 TRBD2 TRBJ2-2